These 27 T cell receptor beta chains share one sample of origin, sequenced in a study of blood T cell repertoires in COVID-19. Assay: immunoSEQ multiplex PCR; the TCRdb copy retains only in-frame clones and omits some. This table has about 250,000 clones, about 80% appearing once. The source material was peripheral blood. These receptors were obtained from a woman of 80 years or more with acute or convalescent COVID-19.

This chain uses TRBV5-1 with TRBJ2-7; 7 nucleotides match TRBD2. Germline CDR1 reads SGHRS; CDR2 reads YFSETQ. This CDR3 has 16 residues. Trimming removed 1 base from V and 0 bases from J; junction bases left unmatched: 7. The CDR3 is CASSLSGTSNSYEQYF. In DNA form, the CDR3 reads TGCGCCAGCAGCTTGAGCGGGACTTCGAACTCCTACGAGCAGTACTTC.

About this clone itself: This same CDR3 is encoded by further DNA sequences in the sample. The gene calls are TRBV30 and TRBJ1-2; a possible D gene is TRBD1 (5 bases). The V gene lost 3 bases and the J gene lost 4 bases, with 6 bases spanning the gap. From germline, CDR1 is GTSNPN and CDR2 SVGIG (reference sequence). This CDR3 contains 11 residues. CDR3 in DNA: TGTGCCTGGAGACAGGTCTATGGCTACACCTTC. It specifies CAWRQVYGYTF.

The chain recombines TRBV6-5 with TRBJ2-2; 10 bases match TRBD2. Germline V gene data show CDR1 as MNHEY and CDR2 as SVGAGI. This CDR3 is 15 amino acids long. The V gene end was trimmed by 7 bases and the J gene end by 5 bases; junction bases not matched to a gene: 7. The CDR3 DNA sequence: TGTGCCAGCACTAGCGGGAGATTAATTACCGGGGAGCTGTTTTTT. Translated, it gives CASTSGRLITGELFF.

The rearrangement uses TRBV4-1 and TRBJ1-2; 9 nucleotides match TRBD1. The germline CDR1 and CDR2 sequences are MGHRA and YSYEKL. J gave up 4 bases and V 0 bases, and 6 bases lay outside the gene matches. The CDR3 totals 16 residues. This chain's CDR3 is CASSQDWTGVSYGYTF. As DNA, the CDR3 is TGCGCCAGCAGCCAAGATTGGACAGGGGTTAGCTATGGCTACACCTTC.

This clone was seen a handful of times. J is TRBJ2-7 and V is TRBV5-1; 10 nucleotides match TRBD2. CDR1 and CDR2 (germline): SGHRS, YFSETQ. J lost 0 bases, V lost 0 bases, and 6 bases had no gene match. The CDR3 extends over 17 amino acids. In DNA, the CDR3 is TGCGCCAGCAGCTTGGGGCCCCTAGCGGGAGCCTCCTACGAGCAGTACTTC. Translating it yields CASSLGPLAGASYEQYF. Filled out from reference TRBV5-1 and TRBJ2-7, the complete variable domain reads KAGVTQTPRYLIKTRGQQVTLSCSPISGHRSVSWYQQTPGQGLQFLFEYFSETQRNKGNFPGRFSGRQFSNSRSEMNVSTLELGDSALYLCASSLGPLAGASYEQYFGPGTRLTVT.

This clone was seen once. The CDR3, as DNA: TGTGCCAGCAGTTCCCGGACAGGACGCACAGATACGCAGTATTTT. Protein sequence: CASSSRTGRTDTQYF. The V gene is TRBV2, the J gene TRBJ2-3; 7 bases map to TRBD1. V lost 5 bases to trimming and J lost 1 base; unmatched junction nucleotides: 6. This CDR3 spans 15 amino acids. In germline, CDR1 is SNHLY, CDR2 FYNNEI.

The chain uses TRBV3-1 (or the pseudogene TRBV3-2) and TRBJ2-1; TRBD2 agrees at 7 bases. Germline lookup yields CDR1 LGHDT and CDR2 YNNKEL (reference sequence). After removal of 0 bases from V and 3 bases from J, the junction contained 8 bases not matched to a gene. CDR3 length: 17 residues. The CDR3 reads CASSQDHVGGYYNEQFF. In DNA, the CDR3 is TGTGCCAGCAGCCAAGATCATGTGGGGGGGTACTACAATGAGCAGTTCTTC.

V is TRBV7-9 and J is TRBJ1-6, with D unclear. This CDR3 is built from 13 residues. Trimming pared 4 bases from V and 9 bases from J, leaving 10 bases between. Germline V gives CDR1 SEHNR, CDR2 FQNEAQ (reference sequence). In DNA, the CDR3 is TGTGCCAGCAGCTCCCAAAATAGTTCACCCCTCCACTTT. This translates into CASSSQNSSPLHF. The variable domain in full, with the rest retrieved from reference TRBV7-9 and TRBJ1-6, is DTGVSQNPRHKITKRGQNVTFRCDPISEHNRLYWYRQTLGQGPEFLTYFQNEAQLEKSRLLSDRFSAERPKGSFSTLEIQRTEQGDSAMYLCASSSQNSSPLHFGNGTRLTVT.

The genes are TRBV19 and TRBJ1-5; D is perhaps TRBD1 (5 bases). Trimming took off 8 bases at V and 4 bases at J, with 18 bases between the two ends. The length of the CDR3 is 15 residues. Germline assignment: CDR1 LNHDA and CDR2 SQIVND (reference sequence). The CDR3 region is CASHTGELLNQPQHF. The DNA of the CDR3 is TGTGCCAGTCATACAGGCGAACTGCTTAATCAGCCCCAGCATTTT.

The chain recombines TRBV6-5 with TRBJ1-1; 9 bases fit TRBD1. Germline assignment: CDR1 MNHEY and CDR2 SVGAGI. This CDR3 region has 16 residues. With 2 bases clipped from V and 4 bases from J, the junction kept 8 bases outside the gene matches. The CDR3 region is CASSYRGQGFGTEAFF. In nucleotides, the CDR3 is TGTGCCAGCAGTTACCGAGGACAGGGGTTTGGCACTGAAGCTTTCTTT.

DNA of the CDR3: TGTGCCAGCAGTGCCAGGGGACAGGGGAAGGCCGTAACTTACACCTTC. Amino acid sequence: CASSARGQGKAVTYTF. The V call is TRBV6-1, the J call TRBJ1-2; the match to TRBD1 covers 10 bases. After removal of 4 bases from V and 11 bases from J, the junction contained 16 bases not matched to a gene. CDR1 is MNHNS, CDR2 SASEGT, per germline. The length of the CDR3 is 16 residues.

The rearrangement links TRBV4-3 to TRBJ2-2, with D possibly matching TRBD2 (6 bases). CDR1 and CDR2 (germline): LGHNA, YSLEER. The CDR3 consists of 15 residues. V was cut by 0 bases and J by 7 bases, with 12 bases left in between. The CDR3 is CASSQDRLGGGELFF. CDR3 sequence (DNA): TGCGCCAGCAGCCAAGATCGTTTGGGGGGCGGGGAGCTGTTTTTT.

The CDR3 bases are TGTGCCAGCAGTGCAGTTTACGAGCAGTACTTC. Amino acid sequence: CASSAVYEQYF. The gene calls are TRBV28 and TRBJ2-7, with D hard to call. V gave up 5 bases and J gave up 4 bases, with 6 bases separating them. This CDR3 region has 11 residues. CDR1 MDHEN and CDR2 SYDVKM come from the germline V gene.

V is TRBV2 and J is TRBJ1-2; maybe TRBD1 (6 bases). With 6 bases removed from V and 7 bases from J, the gap between germline ends came to 15 bases. The CDR3 has 13 amino acids. CDR1 and CDR2 from the germline V gene are SNHLY and FYNNEI. The CDR3 is CASSPGGAIGYTF. The DNA of the CDR3 is TGTGCCAGCAGCCCCGGGGGGGCCATTGGCTACACCTTC.

CDR3 loop: CAISGTSGALEYF. The CDR3 DNA reads TGTGCCATCAGCGGGACTAGCGGGGCCCTTGAGTACTTC. The gene calls are TRBV10-3 and TRBJ2-7; 13 nucleotides align to TRBD2. V lost 6 bases to trimming and J lost 11 bases; unmatched junction nucleotides: 7. Germline V lookup: CDR1 ENHRY, CDR2 SYGVKD. This CDR3 is built from 13 residues.

The CDR3 reads CASSQDILAGGLDTQYF. For the CDR3, the DNA is TGTGCCAGCAGCCAAGATATACTAGCGGGGGGGTTGGATACGCAGTATTTT. This rearrangement joins TRBV14 to TRBJ2-3; TRBD2 aligns across 13 bases. Trimming cost V 0 bases and J 6 bases; bases outside gene matches: 6. CDR1 SGHDN and CDR2 FVKESK come from the germline V gene. The CDR3 is 17 amino acids.

This chain uses TRBV7-2 with TRBJ1-4, with D maybe TRBD1 (6 bases). V was pared by 1 base and J by 6 bases, with 12 bases between. Per the germline V gene, CDR1 is SGHTA and CDR2 is FQGNSA. This CDR3 is built from 15 residues. CDR3 bases: TGTGCCAGCAGCTTAGAGACAGGTTTTGATGAAAAACTGTTTTTT. Encoded protein: CASSLETGFDEKLFF.

The CDR3 sequence: CASSDPLRRTSREQFF. The CDR3 DNA is TGTGCCAGCAGCGACCCTCTCAGACGGACTAGCCGGGAGCAGTTCTTC. The chain uses TRBV27 and TRBJ2-1, with 8 bases that match TRBD2. There are 16 residues in the CDR3. Germline-derived CDR1 and CDR2 are MNHEY and SMNVEV (reference sequence). J gave up 10 bases and V 6 bases, and 17 bases lay outside the gene matches.

This clone has just one count. This chain links TRBV4-3 with TRBJ2-1; 11 bases match TRBD2. In germline, CDR1 is LGHNA, CDR2 YSLEER. J was trimmed by 8 bases and V by 0 bases; bases with no gene match: 6. CDR3 length: 16 amino acids. The CDR3 is CASSQDLAGGGYEQFF. CDR3 coding DNA: TGCGCCAGCAGCCAAGATCTAGCGGGGGGCGGTTATGAGCAGTTCTTC.

This chain joins TRBV7-9 and TRBJ2-2; 7 nucleotides agree with TRBD1. CDR1 and CDR2 from the germline V gene are SEHNR and FQNEAQ (reference sequence). The V and J ends lost 7 bases and 0 bases, in that order; junction bases with no gene match: 14. CDR3 size: 18 residues. DNA of the CDR3: TGTGCCAGCACCTTCAAACCTGGCAGGGGGACGAACACCGGGGAGCTGTTTTTT. Translated, it gives CASTFKPGRGTNTGELFF.

This sequence joins TRBV28 and TRBJ1-6; 10 bases align to TRBD1. This CDR3 has 17 residues. V shed 3 bases and J 9 bases; nucleotides not matched to a gene: 11. Per the germline V gene, CDR1 is MDHEN and CDR2 is SYDVKM. The DNA of the CDR3 is TGTGCCAGCAGTTTCGTATCAGCCGGGACAGGGGTTTCACCCCTCCACTTT. Translating it yields CASSFVSAGTGVSPLHF.

This rearrangement joins TRBV29-1 to TRBJ1-2; TRBD1 matches 7 bases. This CDR3 has 14 amino acids. The germline CDR1 and CDR2 sequences are SQVTM and ANQGSEA. With V trimmed by 6 bases and J by 5 bases, 12 bases remained unmatched. The DNA of the CDR3 is TGCAGCGTCGATCCAGGACAGGCCGCATATGGCTACACCTTC. Residues: CSVDPGQAAYGYTF.

V and J are TRBV7-9 and TRBJ2-3; D might be TRBD1 (5 bases). CDR1 is SEHNR, CDR2 FQNEAQ, per germline (reference sequence). V was clipped by 5 bases and J by 6 bases, with 15 bases between them. This CDR3 region has 14 residues. The CDR3 DNA reads TGTGCCAGCAGCCCAGGCCCTAGGGGTGATACGCAGTATTTT. It specifies CASSPGPRGDTQYF.

The CDR3 region is CASSLGGQGVTEKLFF. CDR3 sequence (DNA): TGTGCCAGCAGCTTGGGAGGACAGGGGGTAACTGAAAAACTGTTTTTT. The chain employs TRBV7-6 and TRBJ1-4, with 10 positions matching TRBD1. The length of the CDR3 is 16 residues. The V gene end was trimmed by 3 bases and the J gene end by 7 bases; junction bases not matched to a gene: 8. Germline CDR1 reads SGHVS; CDR2 reads FNYEAQ.

In this sample, this clone turned up a few times. The genes are TRBV2 and TRBJ1-1; 8 bases agree with TRBD1. Losses at the gene ends were 6 bases for V and 4 bases for J; bases not matched to a gene: 7. This CDR3 has 14 residues. In germline, CDR1 is SNHLY, CDR2 FYNNEI. The CDR3, as DNA: TGTGCCAGCAGACCTCAGACAGGGGCCACTGAAGCTTTCTTT. This translates into CASRPQTGATEAFF.

The table lists this clone with a few counts. The chain combines TRBV5-1 with TRBJ2-7, with 8 bases fitting TRBD1. The germline CDR1 and CDR2 sequences are SGHRS and YFSETQ. The junction had 5 bases not matched to a gene; V was cut back by 3 bases and J by 0 bases. The CDR3 has 15 amino acids. The CDR3 loop is CASSSRQGRSYEQYF. The CDR3 nucleotides are TGCGCCAGCAGCTCGAGACAGGGGCGCTCCTACGAGCAGTACTTC.

This clone was recorded once. The chain recombines TRBV19 with TRBJ2-5; D not certain. V lost 5 bases, J lost 1 base, and 17 bases lay in between. Germline CDR1 and CDR2: LNHDA and SQIVND (reference sequence). The CDR3 is 16 amino acids. The CDR3 protein is CASSVGRRQSQETQYF. The DNA of the CDR3 is TGTGCCAGTAGTGTCGGTAGGCGGCAGAGCCAAGAGACCCAGTACTTC. The full variable domain, with the rest looked up from reference TRBV19 and TRBJ2-5, is DGGITQSPKYLFRKEGQNVTLSCEQNLNHDAMYWYRQDPGQGLRLIYYSQIVNDFQKGDIAEGYSVSREKKESFPLTVTSAQKNPTAFYLCASSVGRRQSQETQYFGPGTRLLVL.